Presented here are 8 T cell receptor beta chains from one specimen sequenced in a study of cytomegalovirus exposure and HLA in healthy donors. In the PCR, 60 Vbeta and 13 Jbeta primers were used. Profiling relied on immunoSEQ multiplex PCR, and the TCRdb table lists in-frame clones only, not all of them. The table records under 200,000 clones, roughly 85% of them present only once. The sequenced sample consisted of PBMCs. The receptors here all came from a woman in her forties or fifties in good health and CMV-seronegative.

In its sample, this clone was seen a few times. The chain carries TRBV29-1 and TRBJ1-2; 8 bases map to TRBD1. The germline V gene has CDR1 SQVTM and CDR2 ANQGSEA. With 6 bases clipped from V and 8 bases from J, the junction kept 17 bases outside the gene matches. The length of the CDR3 is 15 residues. The CDR3 DNA sequence: TGCAGCGTGGGGGGGACAGGAGGGGGTTTGGGCGGCTACACCTTC. It specifies CSVGGTGGGLGGYTF.

This chain uses TRBV5-8 with TRBJ2-1, with 11 bases fitting TRBD2. The germline gives CDR1 SGHTS, CDR2 YDEGEE. The CDR3 loop spans 16 amino acids. Germline trimming cut 2 bases from V and 1 base from J; bases unmatched to any gene: 2. The CDR3, as DNA: TGTGCCAGCAGCTTCACTAGCGGGAGTTCCTACAATGAGCAGTTCTTC. The encoded protein is CASSFTSGSSYNEQFF.

About this clone itself: Mismatch with germline at one junction end may stem from a read error. This chain connects TRBV7-9 to TRBJ1-2; a possible D gene is TRBD1 (5 bases). Per the germline V gene, CDR1 is SEHNR and CDR2 is FQNEAQ (reference sequence). The CDR3 loop spans 13 amino acids. The CDR3 protein is CSSSLPDSGGYTF. In nucleotides, the CDR3 is TGTTCCAGCAGCTTGCCCGACAGTGGTGGCTACACCTTC.

The chain links TRBV7-9 to TRBJ2-3, with D uncertain. The CDR3 length is 14 residues. Trimming removed 1 base at V and 5 bases at J, with 10 bases between. Looked up from germline, CDR1 is SEHNR and CDR2 is FQNEAQ (reference sequence). The CDR3 DNA follows: TGTGCCAGCAGCTTAGTGACGGAGTTAGATACGCAGTATTTT. Residues: CASSLVTELDTQYF.

This chain links TRBV5-1 with TRBJ1-1, with 8 bases aligning to TRBD1. V shed 5 bases, J shed 1 base, and the junction held 1 base outside the gene matches. Germline lookup yields CDR1 SGHRS and CDR2 YFSETQ. The CDR3 has 13 amino acids. The CDR3 spells CASRTGENTEAFF. CDR3 in DNA: TGCGCCAGCAGGACAGGGGAGAACACTGAAGCTTTCTTT.

This rearrangement joins TRBV6-5 to TRBJ1-6; possibly TRBD1 for D (6 bases). Trimming pared 7 bases from V and 4 bases from J, leaving 14 bases between. CDR1 is MNHEY and CDR2 is SVGAGI in the germline V gene. This CDR3 contains 15 residues. Here the CDR3 DNA reads TGTGCCAGCATTAAGACAGGAGTTTATAATTCACCCCTCCACTTT. Its protein is CASIKTGVYNSPLHF.

This clone came up once. This chain joins TRBV28 and TRBJ2-1; D possibly corresponds to TRBD1 (6 bases). This CDR3 is built from 17 residues. V was cut by 2 bases and J by 3 bases, with 17 bases left in between. Per the germline V gene, CDR1 is MDHEN and CDR2 is SYDVKM. CDR3 region: CASSLEVKGQIYNEQFF. In DNA form, the CDR3 reads TGTGCCAGCAGTTTAGAGGTGAAAGGACAGATCTACAATGAGCAGTTCTTC.

The chain joins TRBV4-1 to TRBJ1-2; the match to TRBD1 covers 7 bases. Trimming took 0 bases from V and 6 from J; bases not matched to a gene: 7. Germline CDR1 is MGHRA and CDR2 is YSYEKL. This CDR3 has 15 residues. The chain's CDR3 is CASSQEGQLLDGYTF. CDR3 coding DNA: TGCGCCAGCAGCCAAGAGGGACAGTTATTAGATGGCTACACCTTC.